The clone carrying this T cell receptor (beta chain) was observed a few times. Its cognate antigen is unknown. Germline V gene sequence: CDR1 LNHDA, CDR2 SQIVND (reference sequence). The ends were cut back, 6 bases at V and 0 bases at J, with 6 bases in the middle. This CDR3 region has 13 residues. TCRdb passed the reads through MiXCR, listing each CDR3 protein once. The sample records about 890,000 distinct CDR3 sequences, around 32% being singletons. These data come from a study of T cell repertoires in cytomegalovirus infection. Regarding the study as a whole: There were HLA-C-restricted CMV-specific TCR beta clonotypes dominating the ex vivo response.

J is TRBJ2-1 and V is TRBV19; D gene unclear. The origin of this receptor is a human donor in good health (CMV status not recorded). Some clones in this sample may be carry-over from other donors' samples. The input for sequencing was cultured CD8+ T cells from PBMCs, taken from culture after CMV antigen stimulation. The CDR3 loop reads CASSYASYNEQFF. The CDR3 nucleotides are TGTGCCAGTAGCTATGCCTCCTACAATGAGCAGTTCTTC.